This T cell receptor (beta chain) was sequenced for a study of T-cell reconstitution after alpha-beta-depleted transplantation in children. General study findings and limits: There were reportedly several hundred expanded graft clones from which alpha-beta T cells came about two months after transplant.

The CDR3 sequence is 11 residues long. CDR1 SGHTA and CDR2 FQGNSA come from the germline V gene. In the case of this clonotype: What it binds is unknown. One end of the junction fails to match germline, which may point to a read error.

Library preparation (for TCRbeta) was performed with unique molecular identifiers. TCRdb reanalysed the PCR reads using MiXCR and keeps one entry per CDR3 protein. The data hold roughly 30,000 distinct CDR3 sequences, with 5.5% to 7% observed a single time. Sequenced here: peripheral blood, sampled 60 days after TCRalphabeta/CD19-depleted stem cell transplant. The rearrangement uses TRBV7-2 and TRBJ1-2; D is uncertain. This TCR came from a child under two years old who had a stem cell transplant for acute myeloid leukemia, so the T cells may come from the graft donor. CDR3 nucleotides: TGTGCCAGCAGCCAAGGGCGGCCGGCCGCCTTC. It codes for CASSQGRPAAF.